Below are 19 T cell receptor beta chains sequenced from a single sample in a study of OX40 agonist ivuxolimab in advanced cancers. The table came from immunoSEQ multiplex PCR; TCRdb's copy has only in-frame clones and leaves some out. The sample lists about 77,000 clones; over 85% were seen once. Sequenced material: CD4+ or CD8+ T cells sorted from blood, taken in a trial of the OX40 agonist ivuxolimab. The receptors derive from an adult with an advanced solid tumor such as melanoma, head and neck, liver or kidney cancer.

The rearrangement uses TRBV4-1 and TRBJ1-3, with D possibly being TRBD1 (5 bases). V was pared by 5 bases and J by 0 bases, with 11 bases between. The CDR3 is made up of 15 amino acids. Germline loops: CDR1 MGHRA, CDR2 YSYEKL. CDR3 region: CASSLGPSSGNTIYF. In DNA form, the CDR3 reads TGCGCCAGCAGCTTGGGACCGAGCTCTGGAAACACCATATATTTT.

This chain links TRBV9 with TRBJ2-5; D ambiguous. The germline V and J ends were trimmed by 0 bases and 5 bases, with 5 bases remaining between them. This CDR3 is 12 amino acids long. The germline V gene encodes CDR1 SGDLS and CDR2 YYNGEE. CDR3 sequence (DNA): TGTGCCAGCAGCGTAGGTGACGAGACCCAGTACTTC. Translation gives CASSVGDETQYF.

V is TRBV7-9 and J is TRBJ2-7; TRBD1 agrees at 8 bases. Germline CDR1 is SEHNR and CDR2 is FQNEAQ (reference sequence). The CDR3 has 14 amino acids. J gave up 5 bases and V 5 bases, and 8 bases lay outside the gene matches. The CDR3 protein is CASSPPPGGNEQYF. DNA of the CDR3: TGTGCCAGCAGCCCTCCTCCAGGGGGCAACGAGCAGTACTTC.

The V gene is TRBV9, the J gene TRBJ1-1; D is unclear. CDR3 length: 13 residues. Trimming took off 2 bases at V and 0 bases at J, with 5 bases between the two ends. Germline V gives CDR1 SGDLS, CDR2 YYNGEE. The CDR3: CASSVPVNTEAFF. The CDR3 DNA is TGTGCCAGCAGCGTCCCCGTGAACACTGAAGCTTTCTTT.

This sequence joins TRBV27 and TRBJ2-7; TRBD2 might be the D (6 bases). Germline CDR1 MNHEY, CDR2 SMNVEV (reference sequence). The CDR3 totals 12 residues. The ends were cut back, 7 bases at V and 2 bases at J, with 9 bases in the middle. CDR3 coding DNA: TGTGCCAGCATGGGCGGGACCTACGAGCAGTACTTC. Translation: CASMGGTYEQYF.

The rearrangement links TRBV28 to TRBJ2-1; maybe TRBD2 (6 bases). Germline-derived CDR1 and CDR2 are MDHEN and SYDVKM. V was pared by 2 bases and J by 3 bases, with 14 bases between. The CDR3 is 16 amino acids. For the CDR3, the DNA is TGTGCCAGCAGTTTAGGGCGGCGGGAAATCTACAATGAGCAGTTCTTC. Translated, it gives CASSLGRREIYNEQFF.

V usage is TRBV25-1 and J usage is TRBJ1-2; the match to TRBD1 covers 9 bases. Germline V gives CDR1 MGHDK, CDR2 SYGVNS. This CDR3 is 15 amino acids long. J lost 6 bases, V lost 0 bases, and 5 bases had no gene match. CDR3 region: CASSEYSDRGNGYTF. As DNA, the CDR3 is TGTGCCAGCAGTGAATATTCCGACAGGGGGAATGGCTACACCTTC.

The J gene is TRBJ2-7, the V gene TRBV27; unclear D gene. Trimming removed 5 bases from V and 6 bases from J, with 20 bases in between. This CDR3 comprises 15 residues. CDR1 is MNHEY and CDR2 is SMNVEV in the germline V gene (reference sequence). CDR3 in DNA: TGTGCCAGCAGTACGAAATCTGACCGTTGGGGCGAGCAGTACTTC. It codes for CASSTKSDRWGEQYF.

DNA for the CDR3: TGTGCCAGCAGTCCACTTTTAACTAATGAGCAGTTCTTC. Protein: CASSPLLTNEQFF. This chain connects TRBV2 to TRBJ2-1; D unresolved. Germline loops: CDR1 SNHLY, CDR2 FYNNEI. The length of the CDR3 is 13 residues. Trimming left V 5 bases short and J 7 bases short, with 12 bases between.

This chain connects TRBV6-5 to TRBJ2-7; TRBD1 agrees at 9 bases. V shed 4 bases and J 4 bases; nucleotides not matched to a gene: 11. Looked up from germline, CDR1 is MNHEY and CDR2 is SVGAGI. The CDR3 is 16 residues long. The CDR3 DNA sequence: TGTGCCAGCAGTTCCCAGACAGGGGGTTTGAAATACGAGCAGTACTTC. Translation: CASSSQTGGLKYEQYF.

The chain combines TRBV5-1 with TRBJ2-7; D is possibly TRBD1 (6 bases). Trimming removed 1 base at V and 2 bases at J, with 13 bases between. Germline-derived CDR1 and CDR2 are SGHRS and YFSETQ. The CDR3 length is 15 residues. CDR3 in DNA: TGCGCCAGCAGCTTGCAGGGACGGACAGCCTACGAGCAGTACTTC. This encodes CASSLQGRTAYEQYF.

This chain joins TRBV19 and TRBJ1-6; TRBD1 is a possible D gene (5 bases). V was cut by 0 bases and J by 7 bases, with 10 bases left in between. The germline CDR1 and CDR2 sequences are LNHDA and SQIVND (reference sequence). The CDR3 has 15 residues. Here the CDR3 reads CASSIEGVRNSPLHF. CDR3 nucleotide sequence: TGTGCCAGTAGTATAGAAGGGGTAAGAAATTCACCCCTCCACTTT.

This sequence joins TRBV4-3 and TRBJ2-7; 10 bases fit TRBD2. This CDR3 is built from 15 residues. V was pared by 3 bases and J by 2 bases, with 4 bases of the junction left unmatched. In germline, CDR1 is LGHNA, CDR2 YSLEER. CDR3 loop: CASSQRTSGAYEQYF. DNA of the CDR3: TGCGCCAGCAGCCAGCGGACTAGCGGAGCCTACGAGCAGTACTTC.

The chain recombines TRBV7-2 with TRBJ2-5; 7 nucleotides agree with TRBD2. V dropped 6 bases and J dropped 5; count of bases not matched to a gene: 3. The V gene's germline CDR1 is SGHTA and CDR2 FQGNSA. This CDR3 is built from 12 residues. The DNA for the CDR3 is TGTGCCAGCAGTCGGGGGGTGGAGACCCAGTACTTC. Translation: CASSRGVETQYF.

The chain couples TRBV6-5 to TRBJ1-1, with unresolved D. The CDR3 is made up of 13 amino acids. Trimming pared 4 bases from V and 4 bases from J, leaving 10 bases between. Germline V gene sequence: CDR1 MNHEY, CDR2 SVGAGI. CDR3 loop: CASSFAQVTEAFF. The CDR3 DNA reads TGTGCCAGCAGTTTCGCCCAGGTCACTGAAGCTTTCTTT.

V is TRBV11-3 and J is TRBJ2-7, with TRBD1 matching over 7 bases. V gave up 0 bases and J gave up 0 bases; unmatched junction bases: 2. In germline, CDR1 is SGHNT, CDR2 YENEEA. CDR3 length: 15 residues. Here the CDR3 DNA reads TGTGCCAGCAGCTTAGAAGGGGGCGCCTCCTACGAGCAGTACTTC. It encodes CASSLEGGASYEQYF.

The chain is built from TRBV5-5 and TRBJ2-7; 9 nucleotides line up with TRBD1. CDR3 length: 13 amino acids. Germline assignment: CDR1 SGHKS and CDR2 YYEKEE (reference sequence). After removal of 1 base from V and 6 bases from J, the junction contained 2 bases not matched to a gene. The CDR3 here is CASSLWDRVEQYF. The CDR3 nucleotides read TGTGCCAGCAGCTTGTGGGACAGGGTCGAGCAGTACTTC.

The chain recombines TRBV7-6 with TRBJ1-1, with 9 bases identical to TRBD1. Germline CDR1 is SGHVS and CDR2 is FNYEAQ. Trimming at V came to 6 bases and at J to 5 bases, leaving 4 bases not matched to a gene. The CDR3 has 13 residues. The CDR3 here is CASRATGGTEAFF. For the CDR3, the DNA is TGTGCCAGCAGGGCGACAGGGGGAACTGAAGCTTTCTTT.

This sequence joins TRBV19 and TRBJ2-7; possibly TRBD1 for D (6 bases). CDR1 is LNHDA, CDR2 SQIVND, per germline (reference sequence). Between the trimmed V and J ends, which lost 9 bases and 3 bases, there was a span of 9 bases. This CDR3 region has 11 residues. The chain's CDR3 is CASGQNYEQYF. In DNA, the CDR3 is TGTGCCAGCGGACAGAACTACGAGCAGTACTTC. The full variable domain, in which reference TRBV19 and TRBJ2-7 provide the parts outside the CDR3, is DGGITQSPKYLFRKEGQNVTLSCEQNLNHDAMYWYRQDPGQGLRLIYYSQIVNDFQKGDIAEGYSVSREKKESFPLTVTSAQKNPTAFYLCASGQNYEQYFGPGTRLTVT.